This record covers a single T cell receptor (beta chain). This clone was seen a single time. Its cognate antigen has yet to be identified. Per-nucleotide qualities are absent, and no much larger clonotype sits a single base away. Non-adjacent lung tissue was taken as far as possible from the malignant lesion, at least 3 cm away, from the same resection. Preparation of the library involved the immunoSEQ multiplex PCR assay. Qiagen DNeasy or QIAamp micro DNA kits were used to isolate DNA, and the Adaptive Biotechnology human TCRB sequencing kit was used to sequence TCRB. TCRB libraries were sequenced on an Illumina MiSeq. Regarding the original processing steps: The kit provider's software was used to analyze TCRB sequence data, and Fisher's exact test was used to test clonotype templates for tumor enrichment. The table comes from immuneACCESS by way of TCRdb, which keeps in-frame sequences with V and J called. Part of the clones is missing from these tables; in studies checked, under half for an unresolved V gene and the rest for unknown reasons. The D gene and trimming were derived from the DNA, and the V and J assignments and clone size from that table. The sample records 10,000 to 11,000 clones, roughly three fifths of which are singletons. The ten largest make up approximately 15% of the sample.

This entry comes from a study of CD4 T cells in lung cancer (dated by TCRdb to the late 2010s). Looking at the study overall: To find responses to candidate mutation-encoded neoepitopes, the study screened blood T cells from NSCLC patients and isolated neoantigen-specific CD4+ T-cell clones and TCRs. Tumor and non-adjacent lung tissue were obtained from a handful of patients undergoing curative-intent resections for stage I-III non-small cell lung cancer. Aged 60 to 69 when blood was donated, the resected patients, most of whom were former smokers, had either lung adenocarcinoma or squamous cell carcinoma. Before blood donation, treatments including platinum chemotherapy had been received by the patients, and nivolumab or pembrolizumab had been received by some of the patients. The frequency of neoantigen-specific clonotypes in tumor resections, non-adjacent lung and cultured T-cell products was tracked by TCRB deep sequencing. Results the study describes overall, beyond this receptor: Rather than memory responses to the cancer, some blood-derived responses might reflect cross-reactivity or in vitro priming of naive T cells.

The TCR was taken from a man aged 55 to 69 with non-small cell lung cancer. The sample consisted of normal lung tissue taken away from the tumor.

The CDR3 is CASSPVSGDLAEAFF. The DNA sequence is TGTGCCAGCAGCCCGGTCTCAGGGGATTTGGCTGAAGCTTTCTTT. Recombination connected TRBV5-4 to TRBJ1-1; tentative D gene TRBD1, with 6 bases matching. V loses 4 bases, J loses 6 bases, and the germline ends lie 19 bases apart. As encoded in the germline V gene (reference sequence), CDR1 is SGHNT while CDR2 is YYREEE. The CDR3 numbers 15 residues from cysteine through phenylalanine. Just the 45-base CDR3 DNA is kept, in frame starting at base 1.